This TCR beta chain was obtained from a study of cytomegalovirus exposure and HLA in healthy donors. Study-wide results and caveats: TCR beta chains numbering under 200 were designated cytomegalovirus-associated.

This CDR3 comprises 16 residues. CDR1 is KGHSH and CDR2 is LQKENI in the germline V gene. Germline trimming cut 5 bases from V and 2 bases from J; bases unmatched to any gene: 8. Both 60 Vbeta primers and 13 Jbeta primers went into the PCR. TCRdb's table, derived via immunoSEQ multiplex PCR, lists solely in-frame clones and lacks some. Found here are around 140,000 clones; the top ten clones hold 0.8% to 1%. Turning to this clone: Its target is not known.

Healthy donors of bone marrow made up the group. The material sequenced was PBMCs. The rearrangement links TRBV18 to TRBJ2-7, with 11 bases identical to TRBD1. The sequence was collected from a male donor in good health and CMV-seronegative. CDR3 sequence: CASSSWTGGAPYEQYF. In DNA form, the CDR3 reads TGTGCCAGCTCATCGTGGACAGGGGGCGCCCCCTACGAGCAGTACTTC.